This entry lists 32 T cell receptor beta chains sequenced from one sample in a study of shared clonotypes between healthy human individuals. Produced via immunoSEQ multiplex PCR; TCRdb's table is partial and in-frame only. The table shows 2 million to 3 million clones, with approximately 93% occurring only once. The sequencing sample was made of naive CD4+ T cells from PBMCs. The subset is: CD45RA+ positively selected. Source of these receptors: a man between 18 and 35 years old in good health. Some clones in this sample may be carry-over from other donors' samples.

V is TRBV19 and J is TRBJ2-2; tentatively, D is TRBD2 (5 bases). Trimming removed 11 bases at V and 2 bases at J, with 24 bases between. The CDR3 extends over 17 amino acids. Germline loops: CDR1 LNHDA, CDR2 SQIVND (reference sequence). CDR3 sequence reads: CASYSLRGSTNTGELFF. CDR3 in DNA: TGTGCCTCCTACTCGCTCCGGGGTTCGACTAACACCGGGGAGCTGTTTTTT.

V is TRBV4-3 and J is TRBJ2-7; D might be TRBD2 (5 bases). Germline assignment: CDR1 LGHNA and CDR2 YSLEER. Trimming stripped 0 bases from V and 2 bases from J, with 11 bases between. The CDR3 runs to 15 residues. As DNA, the CDR3 is TGCGCCAGCAGCCAAGAAAAGGACTTCCCCTACGAGCAGTACTTC. Amino acids: CASSQEKDFPYEQYF.

The chain has TRBV11-3 and TRBJ2-3; 8 bases are shared with TRBD2. The J segment lost 0 bases and the V segment lost 4 bases, leaving 3 bases of the junction unmatched. Looked up from germline, CDR1 is SGHNT and CDR2 is YENEEA. This CDR3 is 15 amino acids long. CDR3 nucleotides: TGTGCCAGCAGCTCCGGCGGGGGGAGCACAGATACGCAGTATTTT. Encoded protein: CASSSGGGSTDTQYF.

The J gene is TRBJ2-1, the V gene TRBV7-3; D is unclear. Germline loops: CDR1 SGHTA, CDR2 FQGTGA. The V end lost 5 bases, the J end lost 2 bases, and 13 bases lay between the germline ends. There are 15 residues in the CDR3. The CDR3 DNA reads TGTGCCAGCAGCCTCGAAGCCAGAACCTACAATGAGCAGTTCTTC. Its protein product is CASSLEARTYNEQFF.

The rearrangement links TRBV9 to TRBJ2-7, with 8 positions matching TRBD2. The CDR3 contains 15 residues. The V segment lost 0 bases and the J segment 5 bases; nucleotides outside the gene matches: 7. Germline values: CDR1 SGDLS, CDR2 YYNGEE. The CDR3 is CASSVDGGRRDEQYF. In DNA, the CDR3 is TGTGCCAGCAGCGTAGACGGCGGGAGGAGAGACGAGCAGTACTTC.

A few counts support this clone. The sample contains more than one DNA sequence encoding this CDR3. V and J are TRBV6-1 and TRBJ1-2, with TRBD1 matching 8 bases. This CDR3 contains 13 residues. J gave up 4 bases and V 4 bases, and 2 bases lay outside the gene matches. Germline values: CDR1 MNHNS, CDR2 SASEGT. CDR3 in DNA: TGTGCCAGCAGTGCAGGGGGCGGCTATGGCTACACCTTC. It encodes CASSAGGGYGYTF.

Concerning this clone: Other DNA sequences from this sample encode an identical CDR3 as well. This chain joins TRBV10-1 and TRBJ2-3; 9 nucleotides agree with TRBD2. CDR3 length: 15 residues. V lost 0 bases, J lost 3 bases, and 1 base stayed unmatched. Germline CDR1 WNHNN, CDR2 SYGVQD (reference sequence). As DNA, the CDR3 is TGCGCCAGCAGTGAGTCTAGCGGGAGAACAGATACGCAGTATTTT. Translated: CASSESSGRTDTQYF.

V usage is TRBV27 and J usage is TRBJ1-4; D is undetermined. CDR1 is MNHEY and CDR2 is SMNVEV in the germline V gene (reference sequence). Trimming removed 10 bases from V and 5 bases from J, with 14 bases in between. CDR3 length: 13 amino acids. The CDR3 loop reads CATRLEGNEKLFF. The CDR3 DNA sequence: TGTGCCACCCGTCTCGAAGGGAATGAAAAACTGTTTTTT.

The chain has TRBV7-9 and TRBJ2-7, with D possibly being TRBD1 (6 bases). The CDR3 totals 14 residues. Germline V CDR1 and CDR2: SEHNR, FQNEAQ (reference sequence). Trimming stripped 0 bases from V and 4 bases from J, with 10 bases between. The CDR3 DNA sequence: TGTGCCAGCAGCTTAGCGAACAGGGCTTACGAGCAGTACTTC. This translates into CASSLANRAYEQYF.

The genes are TRBV4-2 and TRBJ2-5; D is possibly TRBD1 or TRBD2 (5 bases each). CDR1 is LGHNA and CDR2 is YNFKEQ in the germline V gene. The CDR3 runs 15 residues. The ends were cut back, 4 bases at V and 9 bases at J, with 21 bases in the middle. CDR3 region: CASSRTGTDLSAQYF. In nucleotides, the CDR3 is TGTGCCAGCAGCCGGACCGGGACGGACCTTAGCGCCCAGTACTTC.

The V and J genes are TRBV5-1 and TRBJ1-3; D might be TRBD1 (5 bases). From germline, CDR1 is SGHRS and CDR2 YFSETQ. The CDR3 has 19 amino acids. V dropped 4 bases and J dropped 0 bases, with 23 bases sitting between them. CDR3 in amino acids: CASSPRRWGEQVSGNTIYF. The CDR3 DNA reads TGCGCCAGCAGCCCGAGACGTTGGGGCGAGCAGGTCTCTGGAAACACCATATATTTT.

This sequence joins TRBV11-2 and TRBJ2-5, with TRBD2 matching 8 bases. Germline V gives CDR1 SGHAT, CDR2 FQNNGV. Trimming took 0 bases from V and 2 from J; bases not matched to a gene: 8. The CDR3 extends over 17 amino acids. The CDR3 protein is CASSLELPGGYQETQYF. As DNA, the CDR3 is TGTGCCAGCAGCTTAGAACTCCCGGGGGGGTATCAAGAGACCCAGTACTTC.

The chain couples TRBV19 to TRBJ1-1, with a possible D match to TRBD1 (5 bases). There are 16 residues in the CDR3. Per germline, CDR1 LNHDA and CDR2 SQIVND (reference sequence). The ends were cut back, 3 bases at V and 1 base at J, with 15 bases in the middle. CDR3 residues: CASSMRGVTGNTEAFF. In DNA, the CDR3 is TGTGCCAGTAGTATGCGCGGGGTTACAGGGAACACTGAAGCTTTCTTT.

This chain uses TRBV6-5 with TRBJ2-7; possibly TRBD2 for D (7 bases). Per germline, CDR1 MNHEY and CDR2 SVGAGI. V gave up 2 bases and J gave up 2 bases, with 10 bases separating them. The CDR3 extends over 14 amino acids. The CDR3 is CASSYGGGPYEQYF. The CDR3 DNA sequence: TGTGCCAGCAGTTACGGCGGGGGCCCCTACGAGCAGTACTTC.

Regarding this clone: The sample carries other DNA sequences with the same CDR3. The genes are TRBV18 and TRBJ2-7; TRBD1 aligns across 7 bases. From germline, CDR1 is KGHSH and CDR2 LQKENI. Germline trimming cut 3 bases from V and 1 base from J; bases unmatched to any gene: 3. The CDR3 covers 14 residues. CDR3 amino acids: CASSPSTGSYEQYF. The DNA of the CDR3 is TGTGCCAGCTCACCCTCGACAGGGTCCTACGAGCAGTACTTC.

The chain links TRBV7-6 to TRBJ2-5; TRBD1 aligns across 8 bases. This CDR3 has 14 residues. Germline V lookup: CDR1 SGHVS, CDR2 FNYEAQ. The V segment lost 3 bases and the J segment 4 bases; nucleotides outside the gene matches: 4. As DNA, the CDR3 is TGTGCCAGCAGCTTTCAGGGGGCTGCAGAGACCCAGTACTTC. Translation gives CASSFQGAAETQYF.

The chain recombines TRBV30 with TRBJ2-1; 11 bases map to TRBD2. Trimming removed 8 bases from V and 0 bases from J; junction bases left unmatched: 18. Germline V CDR1 and CDR2: GTSNPN, SVGIG (reference sequence). This CDR3 spans 19 amino acids. The CDR3 region has the DNA TGTGCCCCGCCGCGGGGTAGACTAGCGGGATACCGCTCCTACAATGAGCAGTTCTTC. It encodes CAPPRGRLAGYRSYNEQFF. Together with reference TRBV30 and TRBJ2-1, the CDR3 gives the full variable domain: SQTIHQWPATLVQPVGSPLSLECTVEGTSNPNLYWYRQAAGRGLQLLFYSVGIGQISSEVPQNLSASRPQDRQFILSSKKLLLSDSGFYLCAPPRGRLAGYRSYNEQFFGPGTRLTVL.

CDR3 in DNA: TGTGCCAGCTCACTACGGACAGTGGCCTACGAGCAGTACTTC. It specifies CASSLRTVAYEQYF. This rearrangement joins TRBV18 to TRBJ2-7; a possible D gene is TRBD1 (6 bases). Trimming removed 4 bases at V and 2 bases at J, with 12 bases between. Germline V gene lookup returns CDR1 KGHSH and CDR2 LQKENI. The CDR3 contains 14 residues. Full variable domain (rest looked up from reference TRBV18 and TRBJ2-7): NAGVMQNPRHLVRRRGQEARLRCSPMKGHSHVYWYRQLPEEGLKFMVYLQKENIIDESGMPKERFSAEFPKEGPSILRIQQVVRGDSAAYFCASSLRTVAYEQYFGPGTRLTVT.

About this clone itself: The sample contains more than one DNA sequence encoding this CDR3. The gene calls are TRBV6-6 and TRBJ2-5; 10 bases match TRBD1. This CDR3 is 16 amino acids long. Germline CDR1 reads MNHNY; CDR2 reads SVGAGI (reference sequence). V dropped 2 bases and J dropped 1; count of bases not matched to a gene: 4. For the CDR3, the DNA is TGTGCCAGCAGTTACCCGGGACAGGGGACCCAAGAGACCCAGTACTTC. Protein sequence: CASSYPGQGTQETQYF.

This clone was observed once. The chain is built from TRBV28 and TRBJ2-2; 10 nucleotides agree with TRBD1. Germline assignment: CDR1 MDHEN and CDR2 SYDVKM. This CDR3 region has 16 residues. The ends lost 4 bases at V and 6 bases at J; junction bases unmatched: 8. CDR3 coding DNA: TGTGCCAGCAGTTCGATAGGGACAGGGGCCCCCGGGGAGCTGTTTTTT. Amino acid sequence: CASSSIGTGAPGELFF.

A single count supports this clone. The chain couples TRBV5-1 to TRBJ1-3; D gene unclear. The V gene lost 4 bases and the J gene lost 4 bases, with 9 bases spanning the gap. Germline V lookup: CDR1 SGHRS, CDR2 YFSETQ. The CDR3 runs to 13 residues. The CDR3 loop reads CASSPRPGNTIYF. The CDR3 DNA follows: TGCGCCAGCAGCCCCCGTCCGGGAAACACCATATATTTT.

The rearrangement uses TRBV27 and TRBJ2-7, with 10 bases identical to TRBD1. Germline V gives CDR1 MNHEY, CDR2 SMNVEV (reference sequence). Trimming at V came to 6 bases and at J to 6 bases, leaving 8 bases not matched to a gene. This CDR3 spans 14 amino acids. The CDR3 region has the DNA TGTGCCAGCAGCTTCCGGGACAGGGGTTTCGAGCAGTACTTC. This encodes CASSFRDRGFEQYF.

Details on this clone: The same CDR3 is also encoded by other DNA sequences in this sample. This chain links TRBV11-2 with TRBJ2-5, with 12 bases aligning to TRBD2. Looked up from germline, CDR1 is SGHAT and CDR2 is FQNNGV. CDR3 length equals 17 residues. Trimming at V came to 1 base and at J to 1 base, leaving 4 bases not matched to a gene. For the CDR3, the DNA is TGTGCCAGCAGCTTAGGGCTAGCGGGAGGGATCCAAGAGACCCAGTACTTC. Its protein is CASSLGLAGGIQETQYF.

The rearrangement links TRBV5-1 to TRBJ2-3; weak D call: TRBD1 (5 bases). This CDR3 spans 14 amino acids. The V end lost 2 bases, the J end lost 6 bases, and 13 bases lay between the germline ends. In germline, CDR1 is SGHRS, CDR2 YFSETQ. The CDR3 region is CASSFREGYDTQYF. In nucleotides, the CDR3 is TGCGCCAGCAGCTTCAGGGAAGGTTACGATACGCAGTATTTT.

The chain recombines TRBV20-1 with TRBJ2-1; the D is unclear. Trimming left V 6 bases short and J 9 bases short, with 9 bases between. The CDR3 covers 10 residues. Looked up from germline, CDR1 is DFQATT and CDR2 is SNEGSKA (reference sequence). CDR3 sequence: CSAPAVEQFF. The CDR3 bases are TGCAGTGCCCCCGCTGTTGAGCAGTTCTTC.

The chain has TRBV7-7 and TRBJ2-7, with D tentatively TRBD1 or TRBD2 (5 bases each). The CDR3 length is 15 residues. Trimming pared 1 base from V and 2 bases from J, leaving 12 bases between. Germline V gene lookup returns CDR1 SSHAT and CDR2 FNYEAQ (reference sequence). The CDR3 sequence is CASSLGQGVTYEQYF. The DNA of the CDR3 is TGTGCCAGCAGCTTAGGTCAGGGAGTTACCTACGAGCAGTACTTC.

The chain combines TRBV19 with TRBJ2-3, with D unclear. V shed 6 bases and J shed 2 bases, with 3 bases lying between them. The CDR3 has 11 residues. In germline, CDR1 is LNHDA, CDR2 SQIVND (reference sequence). The CDR3 loop reads CASSYTDTQYF. The CDR3 nucleotides are TGTGCCAGTAGCTACACAGATACGCAGTATTTT.

The CDR3 here is CASLSGSSNEQFF. The DNA for the CDR3 is TGTGCCAGCCTTAGCGGGAGTTCGAATGAGCAGTTCTTC. The genes are TRBV28 and TRBJ2-1, with 9 nucleotides matching TRBD2. V lost 8 bases to trimming and J lost 7 bases; unmatched junction nucleotides: 6. Germline V lookup: CDR1 MDHEN, CDR2 SYDVKM. CDR3 length: 13 residues.

The chain is built from TRBV2 and TRBJ2-3; TRBD2 matches at 9 bases. Unmatched junction bases numbered 1, after V lost 8 bases and J lost 4 bases. The CDR3 spans 12 residues. The V gene's germline CDR1 is SNHLY and CDR2 FYNNEI. For the CDR3, the DNA is TGTGCCAGCGGGACTAGCTCAGATACGCAGTATTTT. The encoded protein is CASGTSSDTQYF.

This chain joins TRBV7-2 and TRBJ1-1, with D possibly being TRBD1 (6 bases). CDR3 length: 13 amino acids. V lost 6 bases to trimming and J lost 7 bases, with 15 bases between them. Per germline, CDR1 SGHTA and CDR2 FQGNSA. CDR3 in amino acids: CASRLTGLLEAFF. As DNA, the CDR3 is TGTGCCAGCAGACTGACAGGACTACTTGAAGCTTTCTTT. Full variable domain (rest looked up from reference TRBV7-2 and TRBJ1-1): GAGVSQSPSNKVTEKGKDVELRCDPISGHTALYWYRQSLGQGLEFLIYFQGNSAPDKSGLPSDRFSAERTGGSVSTLTIQRTQQEDSAVYLCASRLTGLLEAFFGQGTRLTVV.

With regard to this clone: A single base separates this from a much larger clone, so it may be a read error. This same CDR3 is encoded by further DNA sequences in the sample. This chain connects TRBV7-8 to TRBJ2-3; unclear D gene. The CDR3 is 11 amino acids. Trimming took off 4 bases at V and 2 bases at J, with 1 base between the two ends. CDR1 is SGHVS, CDR2 FQNEAQ, per germline. The DNA of the CDR3 is TGTGCCAGCAGCTCCACAGATACGCAGTATTTT. As protein: CASSSTDTQYF.

The J gene is TRBJ1-4, the V gene TRBV28; D remains unclear. Germline V gene data show CDR1 as MDHEN and CDR2 as SYDVKM. The CDR3 has 14 residues. V lost 0 bases and J lost 8, with 10 bases in between. This CDR3 is CASSLWLGREKLFF. The DNA of the CDR3 is TGTGCCAGCAGTTTATGGTTAGGTCGGGAAAAACTGTTTTTT.